The clone carrying this T cell receptor (beta chain) was observed a few times. Its antigen is not known. The data were taken from a study of CD8 T cells in ankylosing spondylitis. Study findings and constraints: Characteristic, it appeared, of ankylosing spondylitis blood was a TCR beta motif of about eight highly homologous variants.

TCRdb re-analysed the 5' RACE reads in MiXCR, keeping a single row per CDR3 protein. The repertoire consists of about 330,000 distinct CDR3 sequences, with less than 10% occurring once and the leading ten covering 13% to 15%. This TCR was recovered from a male donor with ankylosing spondylitis. Input material: blood, either unsorted or a sorted T cell fraction (not recorded which).

The CDR3, as DNA: TGTGCCAGCAGCTTTAAGGGAGCGGACACCGGGGAGCTGTTTTTT. Translating gives CASSFKGADTGELFF. This chain joins TRBV7-3 and TRBJ2-2, with a tentative D call TRBD2 (5 bases). The CDR3 is 15 residues long. Germline V gene lookup returns CDR1 SGHTA and CDR2 FQGTGA. With 3 bases removed from V and 3 bases from J, the gap between germline ends came to 11 bases.